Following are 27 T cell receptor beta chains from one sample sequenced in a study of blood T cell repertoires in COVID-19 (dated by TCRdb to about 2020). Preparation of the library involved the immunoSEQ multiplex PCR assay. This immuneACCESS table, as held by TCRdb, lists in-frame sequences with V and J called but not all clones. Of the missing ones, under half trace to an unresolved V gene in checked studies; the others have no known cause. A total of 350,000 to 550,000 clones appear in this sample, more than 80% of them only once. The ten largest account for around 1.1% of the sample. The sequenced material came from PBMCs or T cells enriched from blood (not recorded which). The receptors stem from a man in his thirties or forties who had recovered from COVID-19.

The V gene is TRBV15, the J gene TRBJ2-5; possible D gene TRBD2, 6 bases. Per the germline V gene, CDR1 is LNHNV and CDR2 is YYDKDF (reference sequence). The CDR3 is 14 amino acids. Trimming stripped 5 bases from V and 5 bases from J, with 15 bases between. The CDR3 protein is CATSAPRAGETQYF. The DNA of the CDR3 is TGTGCCACCAGCGCCCCCCGGGCGGGGGAGACCCAGTACTTC.

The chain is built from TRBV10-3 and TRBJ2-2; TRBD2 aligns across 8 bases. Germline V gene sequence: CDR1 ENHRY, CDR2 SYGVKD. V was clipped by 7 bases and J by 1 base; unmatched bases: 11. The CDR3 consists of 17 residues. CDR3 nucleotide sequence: TGTGCCATCAAAAACGACCGGACTAGCCGGAACACCGGGGAGCTGTTTTTT. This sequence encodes CAIKNDRTSRNTGELFF.

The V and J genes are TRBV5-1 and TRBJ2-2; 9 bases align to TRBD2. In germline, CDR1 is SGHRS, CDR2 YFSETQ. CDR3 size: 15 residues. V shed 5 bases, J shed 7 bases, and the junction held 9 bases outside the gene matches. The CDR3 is CASSTGLAEGGELFF. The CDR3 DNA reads TGCGCCAGCAGTACGGGACTAGCAGAGGGCGGGGAGCTGTTTTTT.

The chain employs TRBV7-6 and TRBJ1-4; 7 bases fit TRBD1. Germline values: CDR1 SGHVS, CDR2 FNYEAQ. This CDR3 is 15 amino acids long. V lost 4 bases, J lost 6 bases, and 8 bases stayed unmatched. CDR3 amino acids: CASSWRQGWDEKLFF. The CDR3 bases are TGTGCCAGCAGCTGGCGACAGGGTTGGGATGAAAAACTGTTTTTT. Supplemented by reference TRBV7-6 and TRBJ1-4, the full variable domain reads GAGVSQSPRYKVTKRGQDVALRCDPISGHVSLYWYRQALGQGPEFLTYFNYEAQQDKSGLPNDRFSAERPEGSISTLTIQRTEQRDSAMYRCASSWRQGWDEKLFFGSGTQLSVL.

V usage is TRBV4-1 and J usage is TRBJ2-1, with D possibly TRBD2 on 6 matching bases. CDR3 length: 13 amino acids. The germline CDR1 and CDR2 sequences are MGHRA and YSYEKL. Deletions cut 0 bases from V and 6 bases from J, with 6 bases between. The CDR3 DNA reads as TGCGCCAGCAGCCAAGAGGGAGGCAATGAGCAGTTCTTC. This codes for CASSQEGGNEQFF.

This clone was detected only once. In DNA form, the CDR3 reads TGTGCCAGCAGGGGGGGGAGCGGAAAAACCCCCGAGCAGTACTTC. As protein: CASRGGSGKTPEQYF. The V and J genes are TRBV6-5 and TRBJ2-7, with 7 bases fitting TRBD2. V dropped 6 bases and J dropped 6; count of bases not matched to a gene: 14. Germline V gene lookup returns CDR1 MNHEY and CDR2 SVGAGI. This CDR3 is 15 amino acids long.

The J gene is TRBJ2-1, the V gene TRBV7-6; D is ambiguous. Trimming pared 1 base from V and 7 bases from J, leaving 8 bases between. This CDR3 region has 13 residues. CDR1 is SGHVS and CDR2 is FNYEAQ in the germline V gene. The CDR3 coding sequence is TGTGCCAGCAGCTTAGGGGCCCCAAATGAGCAGTTCTTC. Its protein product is CASSLGAPNEQFF. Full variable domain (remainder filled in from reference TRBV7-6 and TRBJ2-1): GAGVSQSPRYKVTKRGQDVALRCDPISGHVSLYWYRQALGQGPEFLTYFNYEAQQDKSGLPNDRFSAERPEGSISTLTIQRTEQRDSAMYRCASSLGAPNEQFFGPGTRLTVL.

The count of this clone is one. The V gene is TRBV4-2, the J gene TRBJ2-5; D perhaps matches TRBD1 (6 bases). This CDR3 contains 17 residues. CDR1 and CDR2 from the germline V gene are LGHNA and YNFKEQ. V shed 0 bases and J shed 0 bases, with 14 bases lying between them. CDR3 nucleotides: TGTGCCAGCAGCCAAGACTTGGGACACCGAGACCAAGAGACCCAGTACTTC. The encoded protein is CASSQDLGHRDQETQYF.

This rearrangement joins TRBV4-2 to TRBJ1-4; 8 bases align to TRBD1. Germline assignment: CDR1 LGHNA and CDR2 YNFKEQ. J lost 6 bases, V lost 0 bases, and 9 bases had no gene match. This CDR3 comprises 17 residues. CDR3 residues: CASSQELGRGPDEKLFF. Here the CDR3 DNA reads TGTGCCAGCAGCCAAGAACTAGGCAGGGGGCCGGATGAAAAACTGTTTTTT.

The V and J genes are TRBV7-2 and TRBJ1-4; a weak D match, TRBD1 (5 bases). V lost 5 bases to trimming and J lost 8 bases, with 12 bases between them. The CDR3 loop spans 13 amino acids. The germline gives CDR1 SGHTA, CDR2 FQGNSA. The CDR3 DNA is TGTGCCAGCAGCAATGGGGGGGGAGAAAAACTGTTTTTT. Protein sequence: CASSNGGGEKLFF. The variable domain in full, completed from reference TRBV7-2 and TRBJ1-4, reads GAGVSQSPSNKVTEKGKDVELRCDPISGHTALYWYRQSLGQGLEFLIYFQGNSAPDKSGLPSDRFSAERTGGSVSTLTIQRTQQEDSAVYLCASSNGGGEKLFFGSGTQLSVL.

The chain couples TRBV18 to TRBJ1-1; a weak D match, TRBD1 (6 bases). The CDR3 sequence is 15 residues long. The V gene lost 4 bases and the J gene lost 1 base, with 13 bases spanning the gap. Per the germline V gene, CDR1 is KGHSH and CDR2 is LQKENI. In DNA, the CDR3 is TGTGCCAGCTCACTTGGGGGCGCGGGGAACACTGAAGCTTTCTTT. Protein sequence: CASSLGGAGNTEAFF.

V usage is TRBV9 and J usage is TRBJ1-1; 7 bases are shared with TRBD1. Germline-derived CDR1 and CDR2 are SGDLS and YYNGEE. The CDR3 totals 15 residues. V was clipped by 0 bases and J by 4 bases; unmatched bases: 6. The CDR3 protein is CASSVDDRAFTEAFF. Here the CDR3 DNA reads TGTGCCAGCAGCGTAGATGACAGGGCGTTCACTGAAGCTTTCTTT.

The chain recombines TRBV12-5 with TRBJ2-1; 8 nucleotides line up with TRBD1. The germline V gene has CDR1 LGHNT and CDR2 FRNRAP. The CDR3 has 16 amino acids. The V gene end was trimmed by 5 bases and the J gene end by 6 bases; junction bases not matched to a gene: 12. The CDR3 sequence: CASGTERTGTFNEQFF. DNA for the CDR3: TGTGCTAGTGGTACCGAAAGGACAGGGACCTTCAATGAGCAGTTCTTC. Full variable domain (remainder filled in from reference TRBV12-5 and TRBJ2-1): DARVTQTPRHKVTEMGQEVTMRCQPILGHNTVFWYRQTMMQGLELLAYFRNRAPLDDSGMPKDRFSAEMPDATLATLKIQPSEPRDSAVYFCASGTERTGTFNEQFFGPGTRLTVL.

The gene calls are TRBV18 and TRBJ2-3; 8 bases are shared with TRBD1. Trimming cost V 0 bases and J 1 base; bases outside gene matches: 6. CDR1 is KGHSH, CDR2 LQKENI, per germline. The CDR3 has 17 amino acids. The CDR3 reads CASSPPFGTGGTDTQYF. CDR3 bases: TGTGCCAGCTCACCACCGTTCGGGACAGGTGGCACAGATACGCAGTATTTT.

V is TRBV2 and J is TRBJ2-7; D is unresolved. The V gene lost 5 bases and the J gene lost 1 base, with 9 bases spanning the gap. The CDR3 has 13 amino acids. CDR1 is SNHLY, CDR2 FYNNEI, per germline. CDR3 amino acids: CASSSGSSYEQYF. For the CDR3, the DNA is TGTGCCAGCAGTTCCGGGTCTTCCTACGAGCAGTACTTC.

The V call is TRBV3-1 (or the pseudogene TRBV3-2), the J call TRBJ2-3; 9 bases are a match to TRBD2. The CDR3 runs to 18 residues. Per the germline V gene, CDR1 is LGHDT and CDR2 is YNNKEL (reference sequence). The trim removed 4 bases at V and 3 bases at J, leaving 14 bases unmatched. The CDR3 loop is CASSPHGTSKFLTDTQYF. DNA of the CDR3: TGTGCCAGCAGCCCCCATGGGACTAGCAAGTTCCTTACAGATACGCAGTATTTT.

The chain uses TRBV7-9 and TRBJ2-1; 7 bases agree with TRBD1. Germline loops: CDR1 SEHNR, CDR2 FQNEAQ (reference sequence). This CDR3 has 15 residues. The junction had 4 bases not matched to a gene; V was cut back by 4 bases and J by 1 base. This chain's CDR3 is CASSSQGISYNEQFF. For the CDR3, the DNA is TGTGCCAGCAGCTCACAGGGGATTTCCTACAATGAGCAGTTCTTC.

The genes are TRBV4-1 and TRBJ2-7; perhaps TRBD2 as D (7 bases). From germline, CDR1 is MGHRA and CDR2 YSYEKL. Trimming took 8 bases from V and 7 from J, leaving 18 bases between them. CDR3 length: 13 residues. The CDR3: CASGFGGASEQYF. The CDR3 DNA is TGCGCCAGCGGGTTTGGGGGGGCGTCTGAGCAGTACTTC.

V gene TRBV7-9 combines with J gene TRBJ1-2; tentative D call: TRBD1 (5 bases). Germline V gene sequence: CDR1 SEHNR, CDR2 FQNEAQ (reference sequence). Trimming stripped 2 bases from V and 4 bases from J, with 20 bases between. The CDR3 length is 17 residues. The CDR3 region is CASSLRPGEGNGYGYTF. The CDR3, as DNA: TGTGCCAGCAGCTTAAGGCCCGGGGAGGGGAATGGCTATGGCTACACCTTC.

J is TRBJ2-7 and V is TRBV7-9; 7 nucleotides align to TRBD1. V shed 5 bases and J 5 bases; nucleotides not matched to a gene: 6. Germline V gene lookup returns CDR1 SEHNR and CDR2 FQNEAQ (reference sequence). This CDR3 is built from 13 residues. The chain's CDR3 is CASSPAGGDEQYF. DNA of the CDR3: TGTGCCAGCAGCCCCGCAGGGGGTGACGAGCAGTACTTC.

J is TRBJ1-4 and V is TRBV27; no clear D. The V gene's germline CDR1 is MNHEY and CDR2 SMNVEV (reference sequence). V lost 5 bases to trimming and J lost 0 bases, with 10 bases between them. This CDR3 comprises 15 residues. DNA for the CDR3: TGTGCCAGCAGTCCAACAGTATCAACTAATGAAAAACTGTTTTTT. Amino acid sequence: CASSPTVSTNEKLFF.

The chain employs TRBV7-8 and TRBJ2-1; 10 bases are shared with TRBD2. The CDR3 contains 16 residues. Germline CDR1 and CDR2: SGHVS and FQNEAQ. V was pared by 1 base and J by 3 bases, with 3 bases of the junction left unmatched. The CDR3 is CASSLETSGNYNEQFF. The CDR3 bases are TGTGCCAGCAGCTTAGAAACTAGCGGGAACTACAATGAGCAGTTCTTC.

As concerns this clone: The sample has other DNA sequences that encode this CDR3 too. The CDR3 DNA reads as TGTGCCAGCAGCCAATCTAGCGGGAGCTACGAGCAGTACTTC. Translated, it gives CASSQSSGSYEQYF. The V and J genes are TRBV3-1 (or the pseudogene TRBV3-2) and TRBJ2-7; 10 nucleotides line up with TRBD2. After removal of 2 bases from V and 3 bases from J, the junction contained 1 base not matched to a gene. Germline loops: CDR1 LGHDT, CDR2 YNNKEL (reference sequence). The CDR3 covers 14 residues.

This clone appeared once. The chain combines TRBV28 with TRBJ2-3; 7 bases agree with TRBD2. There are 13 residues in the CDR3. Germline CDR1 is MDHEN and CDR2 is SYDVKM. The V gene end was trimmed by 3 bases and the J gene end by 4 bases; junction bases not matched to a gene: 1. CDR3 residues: CASSFSGPDTQYF. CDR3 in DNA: TGTGCCAGCAGTTTTAGCGGGCCAGATACGCAGTATTTT.

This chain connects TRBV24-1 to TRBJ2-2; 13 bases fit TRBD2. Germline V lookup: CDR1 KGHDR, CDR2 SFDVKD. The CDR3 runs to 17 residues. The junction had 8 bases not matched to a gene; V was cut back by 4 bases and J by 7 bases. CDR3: CATSESGLAGVIGELFF. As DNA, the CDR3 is TGTGCCACCAGTGAGTCTGGACTAGCGGGAGTGATCGGGGAGCTGTTTTTT.

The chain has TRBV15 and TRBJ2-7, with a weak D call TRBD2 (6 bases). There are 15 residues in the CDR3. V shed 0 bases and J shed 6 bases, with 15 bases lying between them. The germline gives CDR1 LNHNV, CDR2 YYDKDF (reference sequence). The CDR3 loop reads CATSRDPKGGTEQYF. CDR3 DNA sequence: TGTGCCACCAGCAGAGATCCAAAGGGAGGAACCGAGCAGTACTTC.

CDR3: CASRGGTYNEQFF. In DNA form, the CDR3 reads TGTGCCAGCCGGGGGGGGACATACAATGAGCAGTTCTTC. The chain recombines TRBV12-3 or TRBV12-4 with TRBJ2-1; 8 nucleotides align to TRBD2. The J segment lost 4 bases and the V segment lost 8 bases, leaving 4 bases of the junction unmatched. This CDR3 comprises 13 residues.